This TCR beta chain was sequenced in a study of metastatic and nonmetastatic thyroid tumors. Study-level background: A comparison of repertoires was made across blood and tumor or nodule tissue from malignant and benign thyroid patients.

This clone was found a few times. Its specificity is not known. In the original workflow: What underpinned the distant-metastasis classifier for papillary thyroid cancer was the set of CDR3 differences across clinicopathological groups. Using MiXCR, TCRdb re-called clones from the PCR reads. It is TCRdb's table, rather than the study itself, that gives the V and J calls and clone size. The repertoire has approximately 70,000 clones, roughly a sixth of them found once; the top ten carry roughly 12%. Study-wide results and caveats: It was reportedly found that TCR beta diversity was significantly higher in malignant thyroid tumors than in benign nodules, a difference seen in both blood and tumor samples.

All patients were treatment-naive before thyroid surgery. Sequenced material: blood. This TCR came from a female donor with papillary thyroid cancer or a benign thyroid nodule (not recorded which). Some clones in this sample may be carry-over from other donors' samples.

The CDR3 nucleotides are TGTGCCAGCAGAACTACAGGGTTCGAGCAGTACTTC. Amino acids: CASRTTGFEQYF. The genes are TRBV6-2 or TRBV6-3 and TRBJ2-7, with D maybe TRBD1 (6 bases). The germline gives CDR1 MNHEY, CDR2 SVGEGT. The V end was cut by 6 bases, the J end by 6 bases, with 12 bases between. This CDR3 is built from 12 residues.